This T cell receptor (beta chain) was obtained from a study of T cell responses to AZD1222 COVID-19 vaccine. Clones were sequenced by immunoSEQ multiplex PCR, and TCRdb holds only the in-frame ones, with some missing. The sample shows just under 150,000 clones, about 86% of them seen only once. The V gene lost 6 bases and the J gene lost 4 bases, with 9 bases spanning the gap. This CDR3 is built from 12 residues. Germline V gene lookup returns CDR1 ENHRY and CDR2 SYGVKD. This material consisted of peripheral blood, taken 28 days after the second AZD1222 dose. The chain joins TRBV10-3 to TRBJ1-2; D is unresolved. The TCR sequence derives from an adult who received the AZD1222 COVID-19 vaccine. The CDR3 DNA reads as TGTGCCATCAGCGGCGAAGTCTATGGCTACACCTTC. This sequence encodes CAISGEVYGYTF.